This entry concerns a single T cell receptor (beta chain). Its antigen is currently unknown. Assay used: immunoSEQ multiplex PCR; TCRdb lists only in-frame clones, some missing. The sample lists approximately 120,000 clones, 75% to 90% occurring once. Trimming took off 5 bases at V and 4 bases at J, with 10 bases between the two ends. CDR3 length equals 13 residues. Germline CDR1 and CDR2: SGHRS and YFSETQ. This entry is derived from a study of T cell responses to AZD1222 COVID-19 vaccine. Overall study results and limits: Elevations in Spike-specific TCR breadth and depth followed administration of two AZD1222 doses. Researchers report vaccine-associated CD4 TCRs spanning spike, with dominance at 160-218 and 743-854. Donors were mostly white British, more females; clonal diversity possibly underestimated. Sampling that yielded the repertoires occurred only after the peak T cell response.

The specimen was peripheral blood, collected on day 0 of AZD1222 vaccination. This clonotype was obtained from an adult in good health. The V and J genes are TRBV5-1 and TRBJ2-1, with D tentatively TRBD2 (5 bases). The CDR3 here is CASSSSGYNEQFF. CDR3 DNA sequence: TGCGCCAGCAGTTCGAGCGGTTACAATGAGCAGTTCTTC.